Listed below are T cell receptor beta chains from one sample, sequenced in a study of Ad26.COV2.S vaccination and SARS-CoV-2 variants. TCRdb's table, derived via immunoSEQ multiplex PCR, lists solely in-frame clones and lacks some. The sample contains hundreds of thousands of clones, 70% to 90% of which appear only once. The specimen was peripheral blood, collected in a trial of Ad26.COV2.S vaccine versus placebo. The origin of the receptors is a person between 18 and 65 years old who received the Ad26.COV2.S COVID-19 vaccine or a placebo. Both conserved end residues are part of each CDR3. The D gene is left open where the match is weak. Where a row states a size, it is once, few, many or the class of an expanded clone; other rows omit it.

j_gene | d_gene | abundance | v_gene | CDR3nt | CDR3aa
TRBJ1-2 | TRBD1 | - | TRBV12-3/TRBV12-4 | TGTGCCAGCAGTTACAGGGGGGACTATGGCTACACCTTC | CASSYRGDYGYTF
TRBJ2-7 | - | - | TRBV3-1/TRBV3-2 | TGTGCCAGCAGCCAACCCAATCGTAGAGGGGGTCGCTACGAGCAGTACTTC | CASSQPNRRGGRYEQYF
TRBJ2-1 | - | - | TRBV14 | TGTGCCAGCAGCCACCGGACTACCCATTCCTACAATGAGCAGTTCTTC | CASSHRTTHSYNEQFF
TRBJ2-1 | - | - | TRBV6-5 | TGTGCCAGCAGGGGACTCACTAACAATGAGCAGTTCTTC | CASRGLTNNEQFF
TRBJ1-6 | - | - | TRBV4-3 | TGCGCCAGCAGCCAGGAGGGAGACTCACCCCTCCACTTT | CASSQEGDSPLHF
TRBJ2-7 | - | - | TRBV2 | TGTGCCAGCAAGTGGTCTCAAGCCTACGAGCAGTACTTC | CASKWSQAYEQYF
TRBJ1-5 | TRBD1 | - | TRBV30 | TGTGCCTGGGAGACAGGGGGCAATCAGCCCCAGCATTTT | CAWETGGNQPQHF
TRBJ1-2 | TRBD1 | once | TRBV7-2 | TGTGCCAGCAGCTTTGACAGGGGGGATGGCTACACCTTC | CASSFDRGDGYTF
TRBJ2-1 | - | once | TRBV27 | TGTGCCAGCAGTTTTACAGGGCTAGGTGAGCAGTTCTTC | CASSFTGLGEQFF
TRBJ1-2 | TRBD1 | - | TRBV29-1 | TGCAGCGCTGACCCGGGACAGGGATCGTTCACCTTC | CSADPGQGSFTF
TRBJ2-3 | TRBD2 | once | TRBV19 | TGTGCCAGTACCCCGCGACTAGCGGGAGGGCTCGCAGATACGCAGTATTTT | CASTPRLAGGLADTQYF
TRBJ2-7 | - | - | TRBV6-5 | TGTGCCAGCAGGGAGCGGAGAGGTTATTACGAGCAGTACTTC | CASRERRGYYEQYF
TRBJ2-7 | - | - | TRBV30 | TGTGCCTGGAGTTCGGGGTACGAGCAGTACTTC | CAWSSGYEQYF
TRBJ1-5 | - | - | TRBV20-1 | TGCAGTGCTAGTAGGAGGATGGGGCTTCGCAATCAGCCCCAGCATTTT | CSASRRMGLRNQPQHF
TRBJ1-5 | - | - | TRBV19 | TGTGCCAGCGAAATGGGGGGGCAGCCCCAGCATTTT | CASEMGGQPQHF
TRBJ1-5 | TRBD1 | once | TRBV18 | TGTGCCAGCTCACCAGCGACCGGGACAGGGAAAAATCAGCCCCAGCATTTT | CASSPATGTGKNQPQHF
TRBJ1-2 | - | - | TRBV5-1 | TGCGCCAGCAGCTTGGGGGACACGAGTAACTATGGCTACACCTTC | CASSLGDTSNYGYTF
TRBJ1-3 | - | once | TRBV11-2 | TGTGCCAGCAGCTTCGGACCCCGCTCTGGAAACACCATATATTTT | CASSFGPRSGNTIYF
TRBJ2-7 | - | - | TRBV5-6 | TGTGCCAGCAGCTTGGGGCAGGCATCCTACGAGCAGTACTTC | CASSLGQASYEQYF
TRBJ1-5 | - | - | TRBV3-1/TRBV3-2 | TGTGCCAGCAGCCAAGGAAGTGGGCGAGGTCAGCCCCAGCATTTT | CASSQGSGRGQPQHF
TRBJ2-1 | TRBD1 | - | TRBV5-1 | TGCGCCAGTAGCGCCGGGACAGCCAACAATGAGCAGTTCTTC | CASSAGTANNEQFF
TRBJ2-1 | TRBD2 | - | TRBV5-4 | TGTGCCAGCAGCTTGGGGGTCCTAGCGGGAGGGCTTGGTAATGAGCAGTTCTTC | CASSLGVLAGGLGNEQFF
TRBJ2-3 | - | - | TRBV20-1 | TGCAGTGCTCGGACCGGTGATACGCAGTATTTT | CSARTGDTQYF
TRBJ2-5 | TRBD1 | once | TRBV5-6 | TGTGCCAGCAGCTCTCCGGGACAGCAAGAGACCCAGTACTTC | CASSSPGQQETQYF
TRBJ2-4 | TRBD2 | - | TRBV6-6 | TGTGCCAGCAGTTCCGGGACTAGCGGGGGACAAAACATTCAGTACTTC | CASSSGTSGGQNIQYF
TRBJ2-7 | - | - | TRBV15 | TGTGCCACCAGCAGAGATATCGGGGAGACCTACGAGCAGTACTTC | CATSRDIGETYEQYF
TRBJ1-3 | - | - | TRBV27 | TGTGCCAGCAAGGGGCGGGTCGAAGGAAACACCATATATTTT | CASKGRVEGNTIYF
TRBJ2-2 | - | - | TRBV5-1 | TGCGCCAGCAGCTTTAGTCCCGGAGGATCCGGGGAGCTGTTTTTT | CASSFSPGGSGELFF
TRBJ2-6 | - | once | TRBV5-1 | TGCGCCAGCAGCTCCCAGACAGCTGGGGCCAACGTCCTGACTTTC | CASSSQTAGANVLTF
TRBJ2-5 | TRBD2 | - | TRBV19 | TGTGCCAGTAGTATAGGAGCTAGCGGGGGGGCGATGGAAGAGACCCAGTACTTC | CASSIGASGGAMEETQYF
TRBJ2-2 | - | - | TRBV18 | TGTGCCAGCTCACCACTCCCGGACAGCCTTTACACCGGGGAGCTGTTTTTT | CASSPLPDSLYTGELFF
TRBJ1-6 | TRBD1 | - | TRBV4-1 | TGCGCCAGCAGCCAGGAACCGGGACAGGGGTCACCCCTCCACTTT | CASSQEPGQGSPLHF
TRBJ2-3 | - | - | TRBV3-1/TRBV3-2 | TGTGCCAGCAGCCAAGATTGGTCCGGGAACCCACGCACAGATACGCAGTATTTT | CASSQDWSGNPRTDTQYF
TRBJ1-1 | - | - | TRBV19 | TGTGCCAGTAGTATAGGGAATAAAATGGCTGAAGCTTTCTTT | CASSIGNKMAEAFF
TRBJ2-7 | TRBD1 | few | TRBV7-9 | TGTGCCAGCAGACCAATTACGGGACAGGTAGCCTACGAGCAGTACTTC | CASRPITGQVAYEQYF
TRBJ2-7 | TRBD1 | - | TRBV6-2/TRBV6-3 | TGTGCCAGCAGTGCCTCGGACAGGGGGCACGAGCAGTACTTC | CASSASDRGHEQYF
TRBJ1-4 | - | - | TRBV28 | TGTGCCAGCAGTGCGTTCAGGGCGGGTAAACTGTTTTTT | CASSAFRAGKLFF
TRBJ2-5 | - | - | TRBV5-1 | TGCGCCAGCAGCTTGGAGGCTAGCAGGGAGACCCAGTACTTC | CASSLEASRETQYF
TRBJ1-1 | TRBD1 | - | TRBV29-1 | TGCAGCGTGGCCGGGGGGACAGGGGGATCCGAAGCTTTCTTT | CSVAGGTGGSEAFF
TRBJ2-5 | - | - | TRBV25-1 | TGTGCCAGCACCCAGCCGGGGTTTACCCACCAAGAGACCCAGTACTTC | CASTQPGFTHQETQYF
TRBJ1-4 | TRBD1 | - | TRBV5-1 | TGCGCCAGCAGCCCGGGGGAGGACAGGGGGTCCTCAAAACTGTTTTTT | CASSPGEDRGSSKLFF